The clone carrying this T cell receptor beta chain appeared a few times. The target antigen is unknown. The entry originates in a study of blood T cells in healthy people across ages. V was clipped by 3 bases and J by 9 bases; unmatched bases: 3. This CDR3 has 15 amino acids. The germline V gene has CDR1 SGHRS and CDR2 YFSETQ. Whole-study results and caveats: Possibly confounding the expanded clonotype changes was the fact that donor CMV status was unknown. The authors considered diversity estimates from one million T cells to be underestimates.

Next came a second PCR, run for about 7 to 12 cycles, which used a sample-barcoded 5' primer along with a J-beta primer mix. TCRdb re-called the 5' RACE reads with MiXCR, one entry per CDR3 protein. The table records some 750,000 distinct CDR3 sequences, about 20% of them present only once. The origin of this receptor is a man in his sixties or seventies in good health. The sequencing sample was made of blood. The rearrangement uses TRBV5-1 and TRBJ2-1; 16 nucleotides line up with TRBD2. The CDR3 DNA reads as TGCGCCAGCAGCTCGGGACTAGCGGGGGGGAGTGAGCAGTTCTTC. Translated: CASSSGLAGGSEQFF.